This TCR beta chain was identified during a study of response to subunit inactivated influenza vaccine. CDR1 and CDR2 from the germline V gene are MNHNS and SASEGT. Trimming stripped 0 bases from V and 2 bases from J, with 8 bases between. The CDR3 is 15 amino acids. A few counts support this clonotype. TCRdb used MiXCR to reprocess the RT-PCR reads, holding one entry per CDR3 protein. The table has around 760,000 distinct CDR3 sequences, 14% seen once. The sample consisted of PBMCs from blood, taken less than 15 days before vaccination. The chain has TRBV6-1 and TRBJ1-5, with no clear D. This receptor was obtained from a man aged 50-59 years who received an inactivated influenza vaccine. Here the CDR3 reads CASSEARSRNQPQHF. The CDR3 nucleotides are TGTGCCAGCAGTGAAGCAAGGAGCCGCAATCAGCCCCAGCATTTT.